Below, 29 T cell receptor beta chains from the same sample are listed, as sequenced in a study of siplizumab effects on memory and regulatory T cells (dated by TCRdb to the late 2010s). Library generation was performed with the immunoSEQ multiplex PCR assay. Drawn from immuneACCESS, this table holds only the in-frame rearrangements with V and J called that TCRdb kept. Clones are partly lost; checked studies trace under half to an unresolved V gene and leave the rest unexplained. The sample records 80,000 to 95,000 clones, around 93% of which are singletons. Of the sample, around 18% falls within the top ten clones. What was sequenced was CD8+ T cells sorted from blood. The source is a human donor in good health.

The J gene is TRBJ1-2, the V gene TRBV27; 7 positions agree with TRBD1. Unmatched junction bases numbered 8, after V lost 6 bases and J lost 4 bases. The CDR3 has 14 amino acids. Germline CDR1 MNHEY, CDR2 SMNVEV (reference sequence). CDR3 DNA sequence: TGTGCCAGCAGGGCGACAGGACAGGCCTATGGCTACACCTTC. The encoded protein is CASRATGQAYGYTF.

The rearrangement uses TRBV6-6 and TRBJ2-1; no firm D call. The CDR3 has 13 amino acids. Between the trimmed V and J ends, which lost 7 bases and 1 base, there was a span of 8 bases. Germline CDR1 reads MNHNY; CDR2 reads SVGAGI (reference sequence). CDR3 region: CASTSFSYNEQFF. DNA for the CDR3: TGTGCCAGCACCTCATTTTCCTACAATGAGCAGTTCTTC.

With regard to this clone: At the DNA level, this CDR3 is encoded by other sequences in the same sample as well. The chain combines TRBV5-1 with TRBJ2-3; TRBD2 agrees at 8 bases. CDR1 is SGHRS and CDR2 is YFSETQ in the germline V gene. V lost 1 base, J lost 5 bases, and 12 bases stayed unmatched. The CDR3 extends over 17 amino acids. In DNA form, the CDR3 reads TGCGCCAGCAGCTTGAATGAAGCGGGAGTGGATGGAGATACGCAGTATTTT. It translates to CASSLNEAGVDGDTQYF.

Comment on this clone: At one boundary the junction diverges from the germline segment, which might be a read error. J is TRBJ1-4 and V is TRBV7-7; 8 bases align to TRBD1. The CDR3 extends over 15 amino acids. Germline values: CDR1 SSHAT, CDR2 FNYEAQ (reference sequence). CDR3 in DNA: TGTGCTAGCAGCTTCCGGACAGGGAGGCCTGAAAAACTGTTTTTT. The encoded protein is CASSFRTGRPEKLFF.

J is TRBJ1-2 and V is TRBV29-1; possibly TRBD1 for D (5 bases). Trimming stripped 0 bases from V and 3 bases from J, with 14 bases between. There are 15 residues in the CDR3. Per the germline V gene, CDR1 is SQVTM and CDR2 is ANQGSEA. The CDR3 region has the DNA TGCAGCGTTGAAGACAGTGCAGGGAGCTACTATGGCTACACCTTC. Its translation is CSVEDSAGSYYGYTF.

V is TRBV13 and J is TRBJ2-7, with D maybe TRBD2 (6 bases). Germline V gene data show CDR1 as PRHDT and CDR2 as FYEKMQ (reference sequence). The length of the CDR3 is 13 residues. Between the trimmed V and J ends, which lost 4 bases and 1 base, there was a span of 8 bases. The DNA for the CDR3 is TGTGCCAGCAGCTCCGGACTATCCTACGAGCAGTACTTC. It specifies CASSSGLSYEQYF.

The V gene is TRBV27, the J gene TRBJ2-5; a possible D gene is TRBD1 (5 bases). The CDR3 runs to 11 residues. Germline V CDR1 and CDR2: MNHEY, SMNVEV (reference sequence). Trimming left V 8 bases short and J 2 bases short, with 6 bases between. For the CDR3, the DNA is TGTGCCAGCCGACAGCAAGAGACCCAGTACTTC. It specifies CASRQQETQYF.

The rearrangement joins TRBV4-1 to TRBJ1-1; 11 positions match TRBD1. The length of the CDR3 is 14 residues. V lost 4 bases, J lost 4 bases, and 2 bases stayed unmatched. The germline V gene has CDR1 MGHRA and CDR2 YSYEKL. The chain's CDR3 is CASSLGTGGTEAFF. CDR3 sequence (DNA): TGCGCCAGCAGCCTCGGGACAGGGGGCACTGAAGCTTTCTTT.

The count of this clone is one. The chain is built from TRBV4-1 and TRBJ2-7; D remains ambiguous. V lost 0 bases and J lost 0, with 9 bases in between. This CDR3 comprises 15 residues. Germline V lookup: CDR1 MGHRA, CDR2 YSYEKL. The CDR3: CASSQDSSYSYEQYF. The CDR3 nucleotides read TGCGCCAGCAGCCAAGATTCATCATACTCCTACGAGCAGTACTTC.

In DNA, the CDR3 is TGCAGCGCCCGTCCCGGGACAAGCAACTATGGCTACACCTTC. The encoded protein is CSARPGTSNYGYTF. The rearrangement uses TRBV29-1 and TRBJ1-2, with D possibly matching TRBD1 (6 bases). Germline-derived CDR1 and CDR2 are SQVTM and ANQGSEA. The CDR3 extends over 14 amino acids. Deletions cut 7 bases from V and 2 bases from J, with 17 bases between.

The CDR3 DNA is TGTGCCAGCAGCGTACACCAGCGGGAGTACACCGGGGAGCTGTTTTTT. It translates to CASSVHQREYTGELFF. The V gene is TRBV9, the J gene TRBJ2-2, with TRBD2 matching 8 bases. Germline V gives CDR1 SGDLS, CDR2 YYNGEE. The CDR3 sequence is 16 residues long. V trimming: 1 base; J trimming: 3 bases; junction bases outside the gene matches: 5.

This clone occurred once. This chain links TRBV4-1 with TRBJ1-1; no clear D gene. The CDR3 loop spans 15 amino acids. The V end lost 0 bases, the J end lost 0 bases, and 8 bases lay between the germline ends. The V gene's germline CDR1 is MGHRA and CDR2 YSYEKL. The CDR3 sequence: CASSQESPLNTEAFF. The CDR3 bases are TGCGCCAGCAGCCAAGAGAGTCCATTGAACACTGAAGCTTTCTTT.

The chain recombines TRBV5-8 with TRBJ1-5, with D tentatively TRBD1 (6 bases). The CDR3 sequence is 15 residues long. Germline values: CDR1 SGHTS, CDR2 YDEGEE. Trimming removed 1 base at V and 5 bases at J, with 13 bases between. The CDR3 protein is CASSLQGRLYQPQHF. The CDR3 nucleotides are TGTGCCAGCAGCTTGCAGGGGCGTTTATATCAGCCCCAGCATTTT.

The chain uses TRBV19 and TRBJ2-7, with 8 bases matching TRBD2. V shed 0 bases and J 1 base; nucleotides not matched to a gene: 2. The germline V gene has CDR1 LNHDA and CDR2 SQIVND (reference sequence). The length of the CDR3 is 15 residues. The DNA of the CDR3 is TGTGCCAGTAGTATAGAACTAGCGGTATCCTACGAGCAGTACTTC. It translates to CASSIELAVSYEQYF.

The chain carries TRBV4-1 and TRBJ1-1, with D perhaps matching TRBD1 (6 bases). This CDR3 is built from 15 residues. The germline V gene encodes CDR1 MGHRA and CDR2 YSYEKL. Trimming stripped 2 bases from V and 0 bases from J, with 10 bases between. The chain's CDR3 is CASSQLTGMNTEAFF. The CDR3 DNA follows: TGCGCCAGCAGCCAACTGACAGGAATGAACACTGAAGCTTTCTTT.

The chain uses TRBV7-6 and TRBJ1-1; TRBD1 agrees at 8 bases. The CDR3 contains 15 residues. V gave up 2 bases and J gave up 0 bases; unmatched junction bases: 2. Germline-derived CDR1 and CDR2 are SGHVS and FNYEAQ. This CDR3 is CASSLSQGVNTEAFF. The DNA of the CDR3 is TGTGCCAGCAGCTTATCACAGGGGGTGAACACTGAAGCTTTCTTT.

This CDR3 is CASSFPGVYEQYF. The CDR3 coding sequence is TGTGCCAGCAGCTTCCCGGGAGTCTACGAGCAGTACTTC. The J gene is TRBJ2-7, the V gene TRBV5-4; perhaps TRBD2 as D (6 bases). V lost 2 bases to trimming and J lost 3 bases, with 9 bases between them. Looked up from germline, CDR1 is SGHNT and CDR2 is YYREEE (reference sequence). The CDR3 has 13 amino acids.

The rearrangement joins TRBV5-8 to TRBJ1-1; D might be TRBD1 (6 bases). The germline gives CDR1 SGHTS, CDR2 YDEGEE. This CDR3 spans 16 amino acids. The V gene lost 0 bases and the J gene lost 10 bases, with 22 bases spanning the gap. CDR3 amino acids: CASSLGTTGHLKSAFF. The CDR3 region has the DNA TGTGCCAGCAGCTTGGGTACGACGGGACACTTAAAGTCAGCTTTCTTT.

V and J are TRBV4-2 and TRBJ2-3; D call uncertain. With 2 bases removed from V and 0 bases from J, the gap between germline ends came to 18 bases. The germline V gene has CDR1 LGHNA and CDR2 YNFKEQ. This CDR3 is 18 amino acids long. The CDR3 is CASSQSLMVAASTDTQYF. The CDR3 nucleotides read TGTGCCAGCAGCCAAAGTTTGATGGTCGCCGCTAGCACAGATACGCAGTATTTT.

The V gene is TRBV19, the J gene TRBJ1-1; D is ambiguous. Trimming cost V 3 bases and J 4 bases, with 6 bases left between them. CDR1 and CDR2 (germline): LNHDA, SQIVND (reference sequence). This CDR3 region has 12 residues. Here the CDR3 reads CASSMSVTEAFF. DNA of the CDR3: TGTGCCAGTAGTATGTCTGTCACTGAAGCTTTCTTT.

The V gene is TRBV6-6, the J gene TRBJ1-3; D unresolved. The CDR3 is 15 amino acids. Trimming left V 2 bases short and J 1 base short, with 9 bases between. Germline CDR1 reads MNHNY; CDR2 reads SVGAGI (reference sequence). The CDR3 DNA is TGTGCCAGCAGTTACAATGCGGGGTCTGGAAACACCATATATTTT. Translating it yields CASSYNAGSGNTIYF.

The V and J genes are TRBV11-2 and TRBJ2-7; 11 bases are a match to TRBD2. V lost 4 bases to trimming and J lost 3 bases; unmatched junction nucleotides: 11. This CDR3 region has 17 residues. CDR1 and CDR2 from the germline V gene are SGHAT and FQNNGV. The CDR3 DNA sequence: TGTGCCAGCAGCTCAACTAGCGGGAGTTCCCCGCACTACGAGCAGTACTTC. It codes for CASSSTSGSSPHYEQYF.

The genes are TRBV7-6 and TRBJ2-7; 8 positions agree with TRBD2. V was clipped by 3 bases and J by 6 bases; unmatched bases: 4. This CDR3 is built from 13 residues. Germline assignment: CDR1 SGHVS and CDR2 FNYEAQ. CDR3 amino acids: CASSLRAGGEQYF. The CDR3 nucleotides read TGTGCCAGCAGCTTGAGGGCGGGGGGCGAGCAGTACTTC. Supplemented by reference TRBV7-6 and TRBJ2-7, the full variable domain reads GAGVSQSPRYKVTKRGQDVALRCDPISGHVSLYWYRQALGQGPEFLTYFNYEAQQDKSGLPNDRFSAERPEGSISTLTIQRTEQRDSAMYRCASSLRAGGEQYFGPGTRLTVT.

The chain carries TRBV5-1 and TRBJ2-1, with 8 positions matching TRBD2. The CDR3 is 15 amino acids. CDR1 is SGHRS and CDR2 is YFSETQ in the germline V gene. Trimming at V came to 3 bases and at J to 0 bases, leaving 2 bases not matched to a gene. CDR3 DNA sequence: TGCGCCAGCAGCTGGACTAGCCCCTCCTACAATGAGCAGTTCTTC. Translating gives CASSWTSPSYNEQFF.

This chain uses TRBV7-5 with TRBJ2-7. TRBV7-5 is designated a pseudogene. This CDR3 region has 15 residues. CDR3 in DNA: TGTGCCAGAAGCTTAGTCGTGGGACGCCCCTACGAGCAGTACTTC. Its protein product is CARSLVVGRPYEQYF.

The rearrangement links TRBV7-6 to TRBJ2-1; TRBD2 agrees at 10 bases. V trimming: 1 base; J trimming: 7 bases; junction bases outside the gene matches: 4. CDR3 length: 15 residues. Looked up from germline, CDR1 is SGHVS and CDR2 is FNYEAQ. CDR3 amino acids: CASSLGASGRNEQFF. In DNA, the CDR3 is TGTGCCAGCAGCTTAGGGGCTAGCGGGAGAAATGAGCAGTTCTTC.

The CDR3 here is CASRGGNTIYF. In DNA, the CDR3 is TGTGCCAGCAGAGGTGGAAACACCATATATTTT. V and J are TRBV27 and TRBJ1-3, with no clear D. The CDR3 is made up of 11 amino acids. From germline, CDR1 is MNHEY and CDR2 SMNVEV (reference sequence). V was trimmed by 6 bases and J by 3 bases, leaving 3 bases between them.

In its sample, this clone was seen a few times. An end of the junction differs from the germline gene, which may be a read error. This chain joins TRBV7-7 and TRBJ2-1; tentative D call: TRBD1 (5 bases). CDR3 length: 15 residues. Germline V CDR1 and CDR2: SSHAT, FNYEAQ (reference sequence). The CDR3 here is CASSFGPDSNNEQFF. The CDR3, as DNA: TGTGCTAGCAGCTTCGGACCCGACAGTAACAATGAGCAGTTCTTC.

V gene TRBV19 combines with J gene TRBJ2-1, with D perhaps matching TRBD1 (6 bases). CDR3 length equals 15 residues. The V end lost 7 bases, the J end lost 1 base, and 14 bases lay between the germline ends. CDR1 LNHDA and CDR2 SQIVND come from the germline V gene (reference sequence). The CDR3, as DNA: TGTGCCAGTAAGCAGGGGCAGGTATCCTACAATGAGCAGTTCTTC. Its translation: CASKQGQVSYNEQFF.